This TCR beta chain is drawn from a study of blood T cells in healthy people across ages. For the second PCR, which ran for about 6 to 11 cycles, a sample-barcoded 5' primer and a J-beta primer mix were used. TCRdb used MiXCR to reprocess the 5' RACE reads, holding one entry per CDR3 protein. The sample lists about a million distinct CDR3 sequences, roughly 51% seen once, with about a fifth in the top ten. V dropped 4 bases and J dropped 7 bases, with 14 bases sitting between them. The CDR3 runs 14 residues. Germline loops: CDR1 SGHAT, CDR2 FQNNGV. This clonotype was sampled from a woman aged 55 to 70 in good health. Source material: blood. V and J are TRBV11-2 and TRBJ2-4; D not certain. Here the CDR3 reads CASSSRADRNIQYF. Here the CDR3 DNA reads TGTGCCAGCAGCTCCCGAGCCGATAGGAACATTCAGTACTTC.